The rows below give T cell receptor beta chains drawn from one sample of a study of T-cell reconstitution after alpha-beta-depleted transplantation in children. TCRdb analysed the PCR reads with MiXCR anew, one entry per CDR3 protein. The sample carries approximately 80,000 distinct CDR3 sequences, 12% to 15% recorded once. The specimen was PBMCs, mostly from graft donor cells, collected 180 days after TCRalphabeta/CD19-depleted stem cell transplant. These receptor sequences come from a male patient aged 2-15 years who had a stem cell transplant for acute lymphoblastic leukemia, so the T cells may come from the graft donor. CDR3s include the opening cysteine and the closing phenylalanine or tryptophan. A D gene is named only where the DNA matches it firmly. Some rows have no size entry. The others give once, few or many, or a class for an expanded clone.

CDR3aa	CDR3nt	abundance	v_gene	j_gene	d_gene
CASSPSDRVGEKLFF	TGTGCCAGCAGCCCCTCCGACAGGGTCGGTGAAAAACTGTTTTTT	NA	TRBV4-2	TRBJ1-4	TRBD1
CASSPKGGPYEQYF	TGTGCCAGCAGCCCCAAGGGGGGACCCTACGAGCAGTACTTC	once	TRBV14	TRBJ2-7	NA
CASSRRQGVGAFF	TGTGCCAGCAGTCGACGACAGGGTGTAGGAGCTTTCTTT	NA	TRBV5-5	TRBJ1-1	TRBD1
CASSLTGPRTGELFF	TGTGCCAGCAGCCTCACGGGACCCCGGACCGGGGAGCTGTTTTTT	NA	TRBV12-1	TRBJ2-2	NA
CASSRTVQETQYF	TGTGCCAGCAGCCGGACAGTCCAAGAGACCCAGTACTTC	NA	TRBV7-2	TRBJ2-5	NA
CASSPGQGQTYEQYF	TGTGCCAGCAGCCCGGGACAGGGGCAAACCTACGAGCAGTACTTC	medium-sized	TRBV7-6	TRBJ2-7	TRBD1
CASSYLRPGGNGYTF	TGTGCCAGCAGTTACCTAAGGCCTGGCGGAAATGGCTACACCTTC	few	TRBV6-5	TRBJ1-2	NA
CASSRGGDMNTEAFF	TGCGCCAGCAGCAGGGGAGGAGATATGAACACTGAAGCTTTCTTT	NA	TRBV5-1	TRBJ1-1	NA
CAWSLLLLYNEQFF	TGTGCCTGGAGTTTATTACTACTTTACAATGAGCAGTTCTTC	few	TRBV30	TRBJ2-1	NA
CASSEGGQGHEQYF	TGTGCCAGCAGCGAGGGGGGACAGGGCCACGAGCAGTACTTC	NA	TRBV9	TRBJ2-7	TRBD1
CSARDDGGLSPQHF	TGCAGTGCTAGGGACGACGGGGGACTATCGCCCCAGCATTTT	many	TRBV20-1	TRBJ1-5	NA
CASSVTGAGDEQFF	TGTGCCAGCAGCGTGACCGGGGCAGGCGATGAGCAGTTCTTC	NA	TRBV9	TRBJ2-1	NA
CASNLGTPDSYEQYF	TGTGCCAGCAACCTCGGGACACCCGACTCCTACGAGCAGTACTTC	few	TRBV11-3	TRBJ2-7	NA
CASSLRQTPDTQYF	TGTGCCAGCAGTTTAAGACAGACACCCGATACGCAGTATTTT	NA	TRBV28	TRBJ2-3	NA
CASSLSTGWGETQYF	TGTGCCAGCAGTTTATCGACGGGATGGGGGGAGACCCAGTACTTC	NA	TRBV27	TRBJ2-5	NA
CASSPRDRVGGKLFF	TGCGCCAGCAGTCCCCGGGACAGGGTCGGCGGAAAACTGTTTTTT	few	TRBV5-1	TRBJ1-4	TRBD1
CASSIAFPRGRESYEQYF	TGTGCCAGTAGTATAGCTTTTCCCAGGGGGCGTGAGAGCTACGAGCAGTACTTC	NA	TRBV19	TRBJ2-7	TRBD1
CASNEDGYTF	TGTGCCAGCAATGAGGATGGCTACACCTTC	NA	TRBV2	TRBJ1-2	NA
CASSPRGTSGDPFYNEQFF	TGTGCCAGCAGCCCTCGAGGGACTAGCGGGGACCCATTCTACAATGAGCAGTTCTTC	few	TRBV6-1	TRBJ2-1	TRBD2
CASSFTSGGPTDTQYF	TGTGCCAGCAGTTTCACTAGCGGGGGCCCCACAGATACGCAGTATTTT	many	TRBV12-3/TRBV12-4	TRBJ2-3	TRBD2
CASSLAFSAGGSTDTQYF	TGCGCCAGCAGCTTGGCCTTTTCAGCGGGGGGGTCCACAGATACGCAGTATTTT	NA	TRBV5-1	TRBJ2-3	TRBD2
CASSPPTAILLINQPQHF	TGTGCCAGCAGCCCTCCGACAGCTATACTCCTTATCAATCAGCCCCAGCATTTT	NA	TRBV3-1	TRBJ1-5	NA
CASSLGRYSYTF	TGTGCCAGCAGCCTGGGCCGCTATAGCTACACCTTC	few	TRBV7-9	TRBJ1-2	NA
CASSSRDRGGTDTQYF	TGTGCCAGCAGTTCACGGGACAGGGGAGGCACAGATACGCAGTATTTT	NA	TRBV12-3/TRBV12-4	TRBJ2-3	TRBD1
CASSEPRGGYETQYF	TGTGCCAGCAGTGAACCCAGGGGAGGGTACGAGACCCAGTACTTC	few	TRBV25-1	TRBJ2-5	NA
CASSYGAGTDTQYF	TGTGCCAGCAGTTATGGGGCAGGCACAGATACGCAGTATTTT	many	TRBV6-5	TRBJ2-3	NA
CASSQERIGEQYF	TGCGCCAGCAGCCAAGAAAGAATAGGGGAGCAGTACTTC	NA	TRBV4-3	TRBJ2-7	NA
CASSYAAMNTEAFF	TGTGCCAGCAGTTATGCCGCCATGAACACTGAAGCTTTCTTT	many	TRBV12-3/TRBV12-4	TRBJ1-1	NA
CASSFGFGASTDTQYF	TGTGCCAGCAGTTTCGGGTTCGGGGCGAGCACAGATACGCAGTATTTT	NA	TRBV28	TRBJ2-3	NA
CSASLRGGETQYF	TGCAGTGCTAGTTTAAGGGGCGGAGAGACCCAGTACTTC	NA	TRBV20-1	TRBJ2-5	NA
CSAERVAGPPYNEQFF	TGCAGTGCCGAGAGGGTAGCGGGTCCCCCCTACAATGAGCAGTTCTTC	few	TRBV20-1	TRBJ2-1	TRBD2
CAISEGGGEYYEQYF	TGTGCCATCAGTGAAGGCGGGGGCGAATACTACGAGCAGTACTTC	NA	TRBV10-3	TRBJ2-7	NA
CSASGTGGHEQYF	TGCAGCGCTTCCGGGACAGGGGGACACGAGCAGTACTTC	NA	TRBV29-1	TRBJ2-7	TRBD1
CASSPYRGGYNEQFF	TGTGCCAGCAGCCCCTACAGGGGGGGCTACAATGAGCAGTTCTTC	NA	TRBV11-1	TRBJ2-1	NA
CASSLLGWGETQYF	TGTGCCAGCAGCTTATTGGGGTGGGGTGAGACCCAGTACTTC	NA	TRBV7-9	TRBJ2-5	NA
CASGLGTGELFF	TGTGCTAGTGGTTTAGGCACCGGGGAGCTGTTTTTT	many	TRBV12-5	TRBJ2-2	NA
CSATSRGNTGELFF	TGCAGCGCTACTTCGCGGGGAAACACCGGGGAGCTGTTTTTT	few	TRBV29-1	TRBJ2-2	NA
CASSYTGGSQPQHF	TGCGCCAGCAGCTACACAGGGGGTTCTCAGCCCCAGCATTTT	few	TRBV5-1	TRBJ1-5	TRBD1
CASSPITSAYGYTF	TGTGCCAGCTCACCTATTACGTCGGCCTATGGCTACACCTTC	NA	TRBV18	TRBJ1-2	NA